This T cell receptor beta chain was recovered during a study of cytomegalovirus exposure and HLA in healthy donors. This clone was seen only a few times. Its specificity is unknown. CDR1 is SQVTM and CDR2 is ANQGSEA in the germline V gene. Trimming took 0 bases from V and 3 from J, leaving 8 bases between them. This CDR3 spans 13 amino acids. The study ran its PCR with 60 Vbeta and 13 Jbeta primers. Generated by immunoSEQ multiplex PCR, the TCRdb table keeps only in-frame clones and is missing some. The data hold roughly 140,000 clones, with roughly 79% observed a single time. Regarding the study as a whole: Earlier analysis found most TCR beta V segments productive about 90% or about 30% of the time. In a later analysis, a genetic analysis reported fewer productive-TCR N-insertions in an Asian-associated ancestry cluster than the cohort average. 150 to 200 TCR beta chains were listed as cytomegalovirus-associated.

The chain couples TRBV29-1 to TRBJ1-1; D unclear. The clonotype comes from a male donor in good health and CMV-seronegative. Sequencing was performed on PBMCs. The CDR3 loop is CSVEDPVYTEAFF. The DNA of the CDR3 is TGCAGCGTTGAAGATCCAGTTTACACTGAAGCTTTCTTT. Full variable domain (rest looked up from reference TRBV29-1 and TRBJ1-1): SAVISQKPSRDICQRGTSLTIQCQVDSQVTMMFWYRQQPGQSLTLIATANQGSEATYESGFVIDKFPISRPNLTFSTLTVSNMSPEDSSIYLCSVEDPVYTEAFFGQGTRLTVV.